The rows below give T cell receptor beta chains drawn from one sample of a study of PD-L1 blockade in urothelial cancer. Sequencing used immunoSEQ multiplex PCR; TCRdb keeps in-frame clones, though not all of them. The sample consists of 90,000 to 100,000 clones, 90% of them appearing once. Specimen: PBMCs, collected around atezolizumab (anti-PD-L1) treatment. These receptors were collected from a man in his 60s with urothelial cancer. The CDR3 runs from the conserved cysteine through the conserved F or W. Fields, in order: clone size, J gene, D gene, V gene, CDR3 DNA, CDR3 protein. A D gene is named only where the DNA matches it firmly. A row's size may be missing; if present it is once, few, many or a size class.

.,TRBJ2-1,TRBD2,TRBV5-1,TGCGCCAGCAGCCGCGGACTAGCGGGAGGGCTGGACCATGAGCAGTTCTTC,CASSRGLAGGLDHEQFF
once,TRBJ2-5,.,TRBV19,TGTGCCAGTAGTATAGGGAAGCGCAGGGCCAGGGTGGGGGAGACCCAGTACTTC,CASSIGKRRARVGETQYF
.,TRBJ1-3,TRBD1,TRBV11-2,TGTGCCAGCAGCGTAGACAGGGTGAAAAACACCATATATTTT,CASSVDRVKNTIYF
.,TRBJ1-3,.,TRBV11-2,TGTGCCAGCAGCTTATACGGGGACACCATATATTTT,CASSLYGDTIYF
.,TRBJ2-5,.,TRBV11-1,TGTGCCAGCAGCTTAGACGACTTCTCGACCCAGTACTTC,CASSLDDFSTQYF
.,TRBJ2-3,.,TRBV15,TGTGCCACCAGCACACGGACTACAGGCACAGATACGCAGTATTTT,CATSTRTTGTDTQYF
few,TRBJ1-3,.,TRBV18,TGTGCCAGCTCGGGGACATCTGGAAACACCATATATTTT,CASSGTSGNTIYF
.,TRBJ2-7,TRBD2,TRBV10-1,TGCGCCAGCAGTGTGGTCCTTTGGGCTAGCGGGAGAAGCGAGCAGTACTTC,CASSVVLWASGRSEQYF
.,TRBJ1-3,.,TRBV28,TGTGCCAGCAGTTCCGGGTCCCACTCTGGAAACACCATATATTTT,CASSSGSHSGNTIYF
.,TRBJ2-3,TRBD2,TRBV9,TGTGCCAGCGCCCCCGTGGGCGGGAGGGCCTCAGGAGATACGCAGTATTTT,CASAPVGGRASGDTQYF
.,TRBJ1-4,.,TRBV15,TGTGCCACCAGCTCAGCCGGGGAGGTGGATGAAAAACTGTTTTTT,CATSSAGEVDEKLFF
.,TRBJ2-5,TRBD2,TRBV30,TGTGCCTGGAGTATTCCGCCCGGTAGCGGGGGGGCTTTGAGGGAGACCCAGTACTTC,CAWSIPPGSGGALRETQYF
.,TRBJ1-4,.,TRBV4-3,TGCGCCAGCAGCCGACTCGACGGAGATAATGAAAAACTGTTTTTT,CASSRLDGDNEKLFF
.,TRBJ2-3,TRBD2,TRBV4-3,TGCGCCAGCAGCCAGGGTCTAGCGGGAGGACCGGACACAGATACGCAGTATTTT,CASSQGLAGGPDTDTQYF
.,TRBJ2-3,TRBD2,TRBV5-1,TGCGCCAGCAGCTTACGGACTAGCGGTACTAGCACAGATACGCAGTATTTT,CASSLRTSGTSTDTQYF
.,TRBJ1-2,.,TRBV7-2,TGTGCCAGCAGCTTATTGGTTCGAGACTATGGCTACACCTTC,CASSLLVRDYGYTF
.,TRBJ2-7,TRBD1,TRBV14,TGTGCCAGCAGCCAAGCTTCTACAGGGGTATTGGGCGAGCAGTACTTC,CASSQASTGVLGEQYF
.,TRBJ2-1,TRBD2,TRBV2,TGTGCCAGCAGAGATTTTGGACTAGCGCCTTACAATGAGCAGTTCTTC,CASRDFGLAPYNEQFF
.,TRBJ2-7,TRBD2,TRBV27,TGTGCCAGCAGTTTATCCCCCGGACTAGCGGGAGGGAGCGAGCAGTACTTC,CASSLSPGLAGGSEQYF
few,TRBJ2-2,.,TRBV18,TGTGCCAGCTCACCAAGCGCGAACACCGGGGAGCTGTTTTTT,CASSPSANTGELFF
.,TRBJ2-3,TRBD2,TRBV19,TGTGCCAGTAGTATGATTGGGACTAGCGGGGCAAATACGCAGTATTTT,CASSMIGTSGANTQYF
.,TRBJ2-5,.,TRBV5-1,TGCGCCAGCAGCTTGGGTGGAGGGCGCCAAGAGACCCAGTACTTC,CASSLGGGRQETQYF
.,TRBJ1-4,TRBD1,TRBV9,TGTGCCAGCAGCATCCAGGGGGGAAGTAATGAAAAACTGTTTTTT,CASSIQGGSNEKLFF
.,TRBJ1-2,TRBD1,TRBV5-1,TGCGCCAGCAGCCCCGGACAGGGCACTAACTATGGCTACACCTTC,CASSPGQGTNYGYTF
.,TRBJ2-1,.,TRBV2,TGTGCCAGCAGCGATCGAGGGCCTTTGGATGAGCAGTTCTTC,CASSDRGPLDEQFF
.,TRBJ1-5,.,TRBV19,TGTGCCAGTAGCCAAGGGGGTGGCCCCAATCAGCCCCAGCATTTT,CASSQGGGPNQPQHF
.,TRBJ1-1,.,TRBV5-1,TGCGCCAGCAGTAACGACGGGGGGAACACTGAAGCTTTCTTT,CASSNDGGNTEAFF
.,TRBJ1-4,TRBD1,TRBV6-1,TGTGCCAGCAGTGAAATTCTCGTGGGACAGGTTAATGAAAAACTGTTTTTT,CASSEILVGQVNEKLFF
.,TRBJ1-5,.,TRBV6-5,TGTGCCAGCAGTTACTCCAAAAATCAGCCCCAGCATTTT,CASSYSKNQPQHF
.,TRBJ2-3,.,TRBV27,TGTGCCAGCAGAGCTGGCAGGTCTGGAGGTTATACGCAGTATTTT,CASRAGRSGGYTQYF
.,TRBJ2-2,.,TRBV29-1,TGCAGCGCGAGGGCCACCGGGGAGCTGTTTTTT,CSARATGELFF
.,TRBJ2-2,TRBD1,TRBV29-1,TGCAGCGCTCAACAGGGGACAAGAGACACGAACACCGGGGAGCTGTTTTTT,CSAQQGTRDTNTGELFF
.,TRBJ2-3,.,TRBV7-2,TGTGCCAGCAGCTTAGCGGGTGGGGGCGGCCGGGCAGATACGCAGTATTTT,CASSLAGGGGRADTQYF
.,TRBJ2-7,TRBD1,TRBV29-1,TGCAGCGTTGAGTTCGGGACAGGGTCGTTCAAGCAGTACTTC,CSVEFGTGSFKQYF
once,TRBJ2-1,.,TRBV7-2,TGTGCCAGCAGCTTAGGGAGTGTGGGAGGGGGCAATGAGCAGTTCTTC,CASSLGSVGGGNEQFF
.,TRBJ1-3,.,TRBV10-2,TGCGCCAGCAGCGCTACGACAGGTTCTGGAAACACCATATATTTT,CASSATTGSGNTIYF
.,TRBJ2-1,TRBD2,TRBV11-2,TGTGCCAGCAGCTTAGAGGTGACTAGCGGGACCTACAATGAGCAGTTCTTC,CASSLEVTSGTYNEQFF
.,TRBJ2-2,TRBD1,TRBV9,TGTGCCAGCAGCGTAGGGGGACAGATAAGGGTGAACACCGGGGAGCTGTTTTTT,CASSVGGQIRVNTGELFF
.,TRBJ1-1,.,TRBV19,TGTGCCAGTAGCGATCAAGGCGGAACTGAAGCTTTCTTT,CASSDQGGTEAFF
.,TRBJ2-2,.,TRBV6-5,TGTGCCAGCAGTTACCACCGCGCCGGGGAGCTGTTTTTT,CASSYHRAGELFF
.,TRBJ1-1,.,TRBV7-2,TGTGCCAGCAGCTCAGGAGGGGCTACTCGGGACACTGAAGCTTTCTTT,CASSSGGATRDTEAFF
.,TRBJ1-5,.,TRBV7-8,TGTGCCAGCAGCTTTTCTGGACAGAGCAATCAGCCCCAGCATTTT,CASSFSGQSNQPQHF
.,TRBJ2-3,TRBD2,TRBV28,TGTGCCAGCAGTTCACCTCGCCCCACCGCGACTAGCGGTTTTGGGGGGGATACGCAGTATTTT,CASSSPRPTATSGFGGDTQYF